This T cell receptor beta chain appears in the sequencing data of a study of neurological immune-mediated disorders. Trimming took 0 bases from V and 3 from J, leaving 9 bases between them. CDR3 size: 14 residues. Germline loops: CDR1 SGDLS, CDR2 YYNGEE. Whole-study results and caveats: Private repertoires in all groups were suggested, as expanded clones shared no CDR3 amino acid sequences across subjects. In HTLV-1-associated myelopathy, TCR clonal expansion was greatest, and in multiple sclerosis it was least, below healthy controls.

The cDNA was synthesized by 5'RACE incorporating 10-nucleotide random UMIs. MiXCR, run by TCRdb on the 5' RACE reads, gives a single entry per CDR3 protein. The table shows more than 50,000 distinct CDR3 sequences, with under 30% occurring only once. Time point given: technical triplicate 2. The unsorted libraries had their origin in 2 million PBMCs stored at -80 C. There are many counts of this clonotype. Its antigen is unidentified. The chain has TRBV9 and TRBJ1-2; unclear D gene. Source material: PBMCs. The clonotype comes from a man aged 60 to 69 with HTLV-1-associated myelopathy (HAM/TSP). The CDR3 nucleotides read TGTGCCAGCAGCGTAGAGTTCAGTGACTATGGCTACACCTTC. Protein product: CASSVEFSDYGYTF. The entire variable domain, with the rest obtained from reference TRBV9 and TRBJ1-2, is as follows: DSGVTQTPKHLITATGQRVTLRCSPRSGDLSVYWYQQSLDQGLQFLIQYYNGEERAKGNILERFSAQQFPDLHSELNLSSLELGDSALYFCASSVEFSDYGYTFGSGTRLTVV.